This T cell receptor beta chain comes out of a study of regulatory T cells in long-lasting Graves disease. Time point: newly diagnosed GD, antithyroid drugs for less than 3 months. Generation of the TCR library employed RNA extracted from PBMCs. The CDR3 sequence is 14 residues long. The ends lost 5 bases at V and 7 bases at J; junction bases unmatched: 7. Germline-derived CDR1 and CDR2 are LNHDA and SQIVND (reference sequence). Building of the TCR beta libraries involved iRepertoire HTBI primers and Arm-PCR of CDR3 regions. A single record per CDR3 protein comes from TCRdb applying MiXCR to the multiplex PCR reads. The table records 400,000 to 500,000 distinct CDR3 sequences, about 15% of them present only once. Separately, the same data were catalogued under a study of T cells in Graves' hyperthyroidism and ophthalmopathy. That report adds: Patients aged 18 to 65 with hyperthyroidism were newly diagnosed, with duration under 2 months. The study used the HTBI primer set for a first-round RT-PCR of the TCR CDR3.

The receptor was isolated from a woman aged 40 to 50 with Graves disease. The rearrangement links TRBV19 to TRBJ2-3, with 9 bases lining up with TRBD1. The source was peripheral blood mononuclear cells (PBMCs), collected at new diagnosis, from a patient treated with antithyroid drugs. The CDR3 DNA reads TGTGCCAGTAGTTCCCGACAGGGGGGAAATACGCAGTATTTT. Translation: CASSSRQGGNTQYF.